These T cell receptor beta chains were read from a single sample in a study of neurological immune-mediated disorders. MiXCR, run by TCRdb on the 5' RACE reads, gives a single entry per CDR3 protein. The sample contains approximately 48,000 distinct CDR3 sequences, about 15% of which appear only once. The material sequenced was PBMCs. These TCRs come from a man aged 55 to 69 in good health. Both conserved end residues are part of each CDR3. The D gene is left open where the match is weak. Only some rows state a clone size, as once, few, many or a class for expanded clones.

j_call v_call clone_size d_call cdr3_aa cdr3_nt
TRBJ2-1 TRBV28 many NA CASSFGVGGSNEQFF TGTGCCAGCAGTTTTGGAGTTGGGGGGAGTAATGAGCAGTTCTTC
TRBJ1-5 TRBV20-1 NA NA CSATRDPSNQPQHF TGCAGTGCTACCCGGGACCCGAGCAATCAGCCCCAGCATTTT
TRBJ2-7 TRBV5-1 many NA CASSLAGSDRYEQYF TGCGCCAGCAGCTTGGCCGGGTCCGACAGATACGAGCAGTACTTC
TRBJ2-1 TRBV20-1 many TRBD2 CSARTSGSSNEQFF TGCAGTGCCCGGACTAGCGGGAGCAGCAATGAGCAGTTCTTC
TRBJ1-4 TRBV28 many NA CASSRLLGGGEKLFF TGTGCCAGCAGCCGCCTTTTGGGGGGCGGCGAAAAACTGTTTTTT
TRBJ2-1 TRBV7-6 many TRBD2 CASSLAEREGNEQFF TGTGCCAGCAGCTTAGCGGAGCGGGAGGGGAATGAGCAGTTCTTC
TRBJ1-5 TRBV6-2/TRBV6-3 NA NA CASTSQGNGNQPQHF TGTGCCAGCACTTCACAGGGTAACGGCAATCAGCCCCAGCATTTT
TRBJ2-6 TRBV7-9 many NA CASTPRTGANVLTF TGTGCCAGCACCCCCCGGACAGGGGCCAACGTCCTGACTTTC
TRBJ1-6 TRBV25-1 many NA CASSGGSAGSPLHF TGTGCCAGCAGTGGAGGAAGCGCGGGTTCACCCCTCCACTTT
TRBJ2-2 TRBV5-1 many NA CASSRLDTTGELFF TGCGCCAGCAGCCGACTGGATACCACCGGGGAGCTGTTTTTT
TRBJ2-2 TRBV29-1 few NA CSVEANMNTGELFF TGCAGCGTTGAAGCCAATATGAACACCGGGGAGCTGTTTTTT
TRBJ2-5 TRBV5-1 many NA CASSPSSVVGETQYF TGCGCCAGCAGCCCATCTAGCGTAGTGGGGGAGACCCAGTACTTC
TRBJ2-3 TRBV9 NA TRBD1 CASSPRGQGSDTQYF TGTGCCAGCAGCCCGAGGGGACAGGGGTCAGATACGCAGTATTTT
TRBJ2-1 TRBV7-3 many NA CASSLRGGGGEQFF TGTGCCAGCAGCTTAAGAGGAGGGGGGGGTGAGCAGTTCTTC
TRBJ2-3 TRBV5-5 NA NA CASPFNGPKVDTQYF TGTGCCAGCCCCTTCAATGGACCAAAGGTAGATACGCAGTATTTT
TRBJ1-5 TRBV7-6 many TRBD1 CASSLGGTGFSQPQHF TGTGCCAGCAGCCTTGGTGGGACAGGGTTTTCACAGCCCCAGCATTTT
TRBJ2-1 TRBV5-1 many TRBD1 CASSSRQGNEQFF TGCGCCAGCAGCTCCCGACAGGGGAATGAGCAGTTCTTC
TRBJ2-5 TRBV3-1 many TRBD2 CASSQGGAGVWETQYF TGTGCCAGCAGCCAAGGGGGAGCGGGAGTCTGGGAGACCCAGTACTTC
TRBJ1-1 TRBV7-9 many NA CASSSSGFIEAFF TGTGCCAGCAGCTCATCAGGATTTATTGAAGCTTTCTTT
TRBJ1-5 TRBV10-3 many NA CAARRDIDQPQHF TGTGCCGCCCGCCGGGACATAGATCAGCCCCAGCATTTT
TRBJ2-7 TRBV28 many TRBD1 CASRTGGHYEQYF TGTGCCAGCAGGACAGGGGGGCACTACGAGCAGTACTTC
TRBJ1-1 TRBV3-1 many NA CASSQKGGGSTEAFF TGTGCCAGCAGCCAAAAGGGGGGGGGATCCACTGAAGCTTTCTTT
TRBJ1-1 TRBV7-9 NA NA CASSLGDSANTEAFF TGTGCCAGCAGCTTAGGTGACAGTGCGAACACTGAAGCTTTCTTT
TRBJ2-3 TRBV27 many NA CASSLFGDTQYF TGTGCCAGCAGTTTATTTGGGGATACGCAGTATTTT
TRBJ1-5 TRBV10-3 many NA CAISESNVNQPQHF TGTGCCATCAGTGAGTCCAACGTAAATCAGCCCCAGCATTTT
TRBJ2-7 TRBV15 many NA CATSRVGYGDYEQYF TGTGCCACCAGCAGAGTGGGGTACGGTGACTACGAGCAGTACTTC
TRBJ2-5 TRBV10-3 many NA CAIKDSGETQYF TGTGCCATCAAAGACAGCGGAGAGACCCAGTACTTC
TRBJ2-1 TRBV20-1 many TRBD2 CSARDREGLREQFF TGCAGTGCTAGAGACCGGGAGGGCCTACGTGAGCAGTTCTTC
TRBJ1-5 TRBV20-1 many TRBD1 CSAQDRERQPQHF TGCAGTGCCCAGGACAGGGAGAGGCAGCCCCAGCATTTT
TRBJ2-5 TRBV28 many NA CASSFEETQYF TGTGCCAGCAGCTTTGAGGAGACCCAGTACTTC
TRBJ1-5 TRBV6-6 many NA CAIGSTQPQHF TGTGCCATCGGGAGTACTCAGCCCCAGCATTTT
TRBJ2-7 TRBV20-1 many TRBD2 CSAQTSGRTYEQYF TGCAGTGCCCAAACTAGCGGGAGGACCTACGAGCAGTACTTC
TRBJ2-1 TRBV28 many TRBD1 CASTFQGDRLFF TGTGCCAGCACCTTCCAAGGGGACAGATTGTTCTTC
TRBJ2-1 TRBV9 many TRBD1 CASSVAEGRGQLGNEQFF TGTGCCAGCAGCGTAGCAGAGGGCAGGGGGCAGTTGGGGAATGAGCAGTTCTTC
TRBJ1-2 TRBV20-1 many NA CSARDRVFGDGYTF TGCAGTGCTAGAGATAGGGTGTTCGGTGATGGCTACACCTTC
TRBJ1-2 TRBV20-1 many TRBD1 CSAMRGQGGYTF TGCAGTGCCATGCGGGGACAGGGTGGCTACACCTTC
TRBJ2-5 TRBV20-1 many NA CSARDFRGRGETQYF TGCAGTGCTAGAGATTTCCGGGGTCGGGGCGAGACCCAGTACTTC
TRBJ2-7 TRBV28 many NA CASSFPGISSYEQYF TGTGCCAGCAGTTTCCCAGGCATTAGCTCCTACGAGCAGTACTTC
TRBJ2-7 TRBV7-2 many NA CASSFRYEQYF TGTGCCAGCAGCTTCAGGTACGAGCAGTACTTC
TRBJ2-7 TRBV2 many TRBD1 CASTAWTGSYEQYF TGTGCCAGCACCGCCTGGACAGGCTCCTACGAGCAGTACTTC
TRBJ2-2 TRBV18 many TRBD2 CASSPREGLDTGELFF TGTGCCAGCTCTCCCCGGGAGGGCCTGGACACCGGGGAGCTGTTTTTT
TRBJ2-3 TRBV12-3/TRBV12-4 NA TRBD1 CASSSGTGGLTHTDTQYF TGTGCCAGCAGTTCAGGGACAGGGGGACTCACACACACAGATACGCAGTATTTT
TRBJ1-5 TRBV7-9 many TRBD1 CASSLGDRVHSDQPQHF TGTGCCAGCAGCTTGGGGGACAGGGTTCATTCGGATCAGCCCCAGCATTTT
TRBJ2-7 TRBV27 many NA CASRLQGTAYEQYF TGTGCCAGCAGGTTACAGGGCACCGCCTACGAGCAGTACTTC
TRBJ2-3 TRBV3-1 many NA CASSQFLTDTQYF TGTGCCAGCAGCCAGTTCCTCACAGATACGCAGTATTTT
TRBJ2-1 TRBV12-3/TRBV12-4 many TRBD1 CASSARTGRNEQFF TGTGCCAGCAGTGCCCGGACAGGGCGCAATGAGCAGTTCTTC
TRBJ2-1 TRBV28 many TRBD2 CASSLGFGGRNNEQFF TGTGCCAGCAGTTTGGGATTCGGCGGGAGGAATAATGAGCAGTTCTTC
TRBJ2-7 TRBV20-1 many NA CSARPGGGVYEQYF TGCAGTGCAAGACCCGGAGGGGGGGTCTACGAGCAGTACTTC